This TCR beta chain was identified during a study of response to subunit inactivated influenza vaccine. Using its own MiXCR run on the RT-PCR reads, TCRdb lists one record per CDR3 protein. The sample shows roughly 500,000 distinct CDR3 sequences, about 25% of them seen only once. This clonotype occurred a few times. The antigen is not known. Study-level points and caveats: Few new T cells, the authors suggested, are recruited by each seasonal influenza vaccination.

V was clipped by 2 bases and J by 5 bases, with 13 bases between them. From germline, CDR1 is MGHDK and CDR2 SYGVNS. This CDR3 is 15 amino acids long. This chain connects TRBV25-1 to TRBJ2-1; possible D gene TRBD1, 5 bases. The material sequenced was CD4+ T cells sorted from PBMCs, taken about 5 days after vaccination. The receptor was derived from a man aged 50-59 years who received an inactivated influenza vaccine. This chain's CDR3 is CASSENPGPHNEQFF. The CDR3 nucleotides are TGTGCCAGCAGTGAAAACCCAGGGCCCCACAATGAGCAGTTCTTC.